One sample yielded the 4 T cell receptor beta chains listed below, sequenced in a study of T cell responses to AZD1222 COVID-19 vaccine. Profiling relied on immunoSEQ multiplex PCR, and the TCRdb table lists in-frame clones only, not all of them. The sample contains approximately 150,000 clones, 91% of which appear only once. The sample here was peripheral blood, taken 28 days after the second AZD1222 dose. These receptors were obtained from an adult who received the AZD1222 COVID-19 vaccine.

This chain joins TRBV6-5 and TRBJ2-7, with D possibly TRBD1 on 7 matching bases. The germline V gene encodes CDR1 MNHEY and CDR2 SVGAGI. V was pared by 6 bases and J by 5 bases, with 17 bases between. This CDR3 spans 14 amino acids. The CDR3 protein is CASRSLQGGHEQYF. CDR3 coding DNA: TGTGCCAGCAGATCCCTGCAGGGGGGACACGAGCAGTACTTC.

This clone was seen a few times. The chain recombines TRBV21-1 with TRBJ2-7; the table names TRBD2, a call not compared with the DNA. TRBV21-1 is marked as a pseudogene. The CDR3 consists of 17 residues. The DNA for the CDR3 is TGTGCCAGCAATGCGGAGGTGGGGGGAGGCAGGGCCTACGAGCAGTACGTC. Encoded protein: CASNAEVGGGRAYEQYV.

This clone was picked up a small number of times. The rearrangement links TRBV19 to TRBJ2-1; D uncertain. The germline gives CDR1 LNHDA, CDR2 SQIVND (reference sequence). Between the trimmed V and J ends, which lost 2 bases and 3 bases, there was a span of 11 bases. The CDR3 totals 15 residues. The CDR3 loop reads CASSIRAVVYNEQFF. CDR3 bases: TGTGCCAGTAGTATAAGGGCGGTCGTCTACAATGAGCAGTTCTTC. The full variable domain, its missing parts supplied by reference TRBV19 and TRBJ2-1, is DGGITQSPKYLFRKEGQNVTLSCEQNLNHDAMYWYRQDPGQGLRLIYYSQIVNDFQKGDIAEGYSVSREKKESFPLTVTSAQKNPTAFYLCASSIRAVVYNEQFFGPGTRLTVL.

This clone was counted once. The CDR3 nucleotides read TGTGCCAGCAGCTTGTGGGGGGCTACGATGAACACTGAAGCTTTCTTT. Translated, it gives CASSLWGATMNTEAFF. J is TRBJ1-1 and V is TRBV5-4, with a tentative D call TRBD1 (6 bases). The germline gives CDR1 SGHNT, CDR2 YYREEE (reference sequence). The germline V and J ends were trimmed by 1 base and 0 bases, with 13 bases remaining between them. The CDR3 consists of 16 residues.